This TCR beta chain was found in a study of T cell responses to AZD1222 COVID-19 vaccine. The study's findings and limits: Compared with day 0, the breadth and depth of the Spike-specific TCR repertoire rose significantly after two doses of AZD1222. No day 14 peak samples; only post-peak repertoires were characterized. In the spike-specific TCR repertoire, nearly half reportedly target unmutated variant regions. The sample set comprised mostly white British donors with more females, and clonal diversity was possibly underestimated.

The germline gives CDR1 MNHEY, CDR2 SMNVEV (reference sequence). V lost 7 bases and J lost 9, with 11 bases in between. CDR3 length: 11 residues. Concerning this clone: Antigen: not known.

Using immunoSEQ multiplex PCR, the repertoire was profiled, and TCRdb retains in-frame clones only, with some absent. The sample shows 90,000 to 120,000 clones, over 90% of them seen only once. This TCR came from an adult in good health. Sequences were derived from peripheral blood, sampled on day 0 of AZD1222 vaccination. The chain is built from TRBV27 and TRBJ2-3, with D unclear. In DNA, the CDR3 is TGTGCCAGCACCCTGGGCGGCACGCAGTATTTT. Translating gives CASTLGGTQYF.